This T cell receptor (beta chain) is drawn from a study of T cells after yellow fever vaccination. TCRdb re-called the 5' RACE reads through MiXCR, storing one row per CDR3 protein. The sample has 250,000 to 350,000 distinct CDR3 sequences, around 7% seen once. The source was PBMCs, collected about 49 days after the first yellow fever vaccination. This TCR was sampled from a man aged 18 to 30 who received the YFV17D yellow fever vaccine.

The CDR3 DNA reads TGTGCCAGCAGGGATCTTAGGACAGGGGGTAATGGTGAAAAACTGTTTTTT. It is translated as CASRDLRTGGNGEKLFF. The chain has TRBV7-2 and TRBJ1-4; 10 bases match TRBD1. Germline assignment: CDR1 SGHTA and CDR2 FQGNSA. V dropped 6 bases and J dropped 7; count of bases not matched to a gene: 14. The CDR3 runs to 17 residues.